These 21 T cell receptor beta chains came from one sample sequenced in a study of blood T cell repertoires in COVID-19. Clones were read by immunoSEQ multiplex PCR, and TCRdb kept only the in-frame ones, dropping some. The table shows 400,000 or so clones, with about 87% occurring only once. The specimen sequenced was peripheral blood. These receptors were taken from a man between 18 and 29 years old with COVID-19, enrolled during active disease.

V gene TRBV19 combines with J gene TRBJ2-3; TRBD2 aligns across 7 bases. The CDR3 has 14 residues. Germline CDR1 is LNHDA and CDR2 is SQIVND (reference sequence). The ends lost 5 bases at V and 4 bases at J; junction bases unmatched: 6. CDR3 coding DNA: TGTGCCAGTAGTGAGACGCGGGGGTCAGATACGCAGTATTTT. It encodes CASSETRGSDTQYF.

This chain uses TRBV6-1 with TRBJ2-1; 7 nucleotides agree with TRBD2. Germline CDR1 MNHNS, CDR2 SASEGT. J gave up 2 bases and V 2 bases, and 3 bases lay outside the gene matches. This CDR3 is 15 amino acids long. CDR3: CASSELAAPYNEQFF. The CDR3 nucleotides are TGTGCCAGCAGTGAACTAGCGGCGCCCTACAATGAGCAGTTCTTC.

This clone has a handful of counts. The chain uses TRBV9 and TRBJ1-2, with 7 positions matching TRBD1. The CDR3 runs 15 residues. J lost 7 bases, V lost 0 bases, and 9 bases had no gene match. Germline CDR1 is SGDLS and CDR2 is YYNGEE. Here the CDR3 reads CASSVAAGGEAGYTF. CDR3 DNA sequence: TGTGCCAGCAGCGTAGCGGCAGGGGGTGAAGCTGGCTACACCTTC.

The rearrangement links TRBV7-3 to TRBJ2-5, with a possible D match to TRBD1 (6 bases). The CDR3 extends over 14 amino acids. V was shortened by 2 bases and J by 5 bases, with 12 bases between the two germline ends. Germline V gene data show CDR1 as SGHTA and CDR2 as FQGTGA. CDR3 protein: CASSLGGPGETQYF. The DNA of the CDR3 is TGTGCCAGCAGCTTAGGGGGCCCGGGGGAGACCCAGTACTTC. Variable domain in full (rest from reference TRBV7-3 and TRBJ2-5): GAGVSQTPSNKVTEKGKYVELRCDPISGHTALYWYRQSLGQGPEFLIYFQGTGAADDSGLPNDRFFAVRPEGSVSTLKIQRTERGDSAVYLCASSLGGPGETQYFGPGTRLLVL.

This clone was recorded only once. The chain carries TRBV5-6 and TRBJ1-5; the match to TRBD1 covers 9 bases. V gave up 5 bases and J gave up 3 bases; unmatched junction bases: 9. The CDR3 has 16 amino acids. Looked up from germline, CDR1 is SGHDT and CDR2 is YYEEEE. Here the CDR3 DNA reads TGTGCCAGCAGTCGAATGGGACAGGGACTCAATCAGCCCCAGCATTTT. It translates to CASSRMGQGLNQPQHF.

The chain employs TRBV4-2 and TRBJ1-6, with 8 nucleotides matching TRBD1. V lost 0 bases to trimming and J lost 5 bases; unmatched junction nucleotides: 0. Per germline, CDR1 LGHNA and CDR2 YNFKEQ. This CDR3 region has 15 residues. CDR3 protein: CASSQEDRDNSPLHF. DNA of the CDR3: TGTGCCAGCAGCCAAGAGGACAGGGATAATTCACCCCTCCACTTT.

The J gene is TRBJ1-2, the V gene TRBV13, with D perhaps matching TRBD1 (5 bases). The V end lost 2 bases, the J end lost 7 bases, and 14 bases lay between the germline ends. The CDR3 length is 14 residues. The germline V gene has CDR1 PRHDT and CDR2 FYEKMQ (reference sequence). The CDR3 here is CASSLSGTTPGYTF. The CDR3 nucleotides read TGTGCCAGCAGCTTATCAGGGACTACTCCTGGCTACACCTTC.

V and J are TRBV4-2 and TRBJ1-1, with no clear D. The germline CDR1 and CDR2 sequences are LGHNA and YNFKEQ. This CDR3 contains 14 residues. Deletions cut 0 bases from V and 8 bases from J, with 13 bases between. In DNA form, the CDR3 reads TGTGCCAGCAGCCAAGACGCGGGGTCCTACGAAGCTTTCTTT. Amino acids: CASSQDAGSYEAFF.

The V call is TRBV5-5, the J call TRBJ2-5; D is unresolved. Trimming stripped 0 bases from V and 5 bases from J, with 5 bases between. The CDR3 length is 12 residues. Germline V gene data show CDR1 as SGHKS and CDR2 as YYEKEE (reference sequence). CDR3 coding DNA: TGTGCCAGCAGCTTGGTCGGGGAGACCCAGTACTTC. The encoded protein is CASSLVGETQYF.

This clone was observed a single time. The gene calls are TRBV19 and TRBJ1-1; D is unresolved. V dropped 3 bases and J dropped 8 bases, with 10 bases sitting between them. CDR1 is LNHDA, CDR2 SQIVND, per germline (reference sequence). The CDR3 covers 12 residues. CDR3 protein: CASSISGREAFF. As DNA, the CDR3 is TGTGCCAGTAGTATTTCGGGGAGAGAAGCTTTCTTT. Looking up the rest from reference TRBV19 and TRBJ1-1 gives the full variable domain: DGGITQSPKYLFRKEGQNVTLSCEQNLNHDAMYWYRQDPGQGLRLIYYSQIVNDFQKGDIAEGYSVSREKKESFPLTVTSAQKNPTAFYLCASSISGREAFFGQGTRLTVV.

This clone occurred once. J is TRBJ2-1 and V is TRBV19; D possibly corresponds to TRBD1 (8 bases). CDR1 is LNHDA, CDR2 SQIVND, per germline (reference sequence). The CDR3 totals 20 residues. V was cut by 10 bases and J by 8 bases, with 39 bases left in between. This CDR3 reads CATTRRWRQGSREPGDEQFF. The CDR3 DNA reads TGTGCCACTACTAGACGGTGGAGACAGGGGTCGCGGGAGCCTGGGGATGAGCAGTTCTTC.

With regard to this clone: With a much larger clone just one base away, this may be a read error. The CDR3: CASSDRDQPQHF. As DNA, the CDR3 is TGTGCCAGCAGTGACAGGGATCAGCCCCAGCATTTT. J is TRBJ1-5 and V is TRBV6-1; TRBD1 might be the D (5 bases). V lost 3 bases, J lost 5 bases, and 5 bases lay in between. The CDR3 runs 12 residues. The germline V gene encodes CDR1 MNHNS and CDR2 SASEGT.

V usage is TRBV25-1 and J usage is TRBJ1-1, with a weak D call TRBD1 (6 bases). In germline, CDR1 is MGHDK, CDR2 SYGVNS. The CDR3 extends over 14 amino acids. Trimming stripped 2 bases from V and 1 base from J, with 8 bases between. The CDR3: CASSERTANTEAFF. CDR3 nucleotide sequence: TGTGCCAGCAGTGAAAGGACAGCGAACACTGAAGCTTTCTTT.

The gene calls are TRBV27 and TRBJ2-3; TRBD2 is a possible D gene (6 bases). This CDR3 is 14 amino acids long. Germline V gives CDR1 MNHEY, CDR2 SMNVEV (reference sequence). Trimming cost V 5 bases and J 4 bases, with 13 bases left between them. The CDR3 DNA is TGTGCCAGCAGTCTAAGGGGACTTCCAGATACGCAGTATTTT. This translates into CASSLRGLPDTQYF.

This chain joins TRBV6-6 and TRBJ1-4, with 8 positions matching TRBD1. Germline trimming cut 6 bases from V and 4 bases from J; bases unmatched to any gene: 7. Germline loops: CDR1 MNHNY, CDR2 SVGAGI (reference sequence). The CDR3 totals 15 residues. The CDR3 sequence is CASRPDRGSNEKLFF. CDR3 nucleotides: TGTGCCAGCAGGCCCGACAGGGGTAGTAATGAAAAACTGTTTTTT.

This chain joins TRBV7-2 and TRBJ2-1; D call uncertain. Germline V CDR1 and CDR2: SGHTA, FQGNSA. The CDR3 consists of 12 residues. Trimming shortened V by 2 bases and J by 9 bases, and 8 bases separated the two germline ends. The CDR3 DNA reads TGTGCCAGCAGCTTATTGACAACTGAGCAGTTCTTC. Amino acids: CASSLLTTEQFF. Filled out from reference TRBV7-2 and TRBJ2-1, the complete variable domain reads GAGVSQSPSNKVTEKGKDVELRCDPISGHTALYWYRQSLGQGLEFLIYFQGNSAPDKSGLPSDRFSAERTGGSVSTLTIQRTQQEDSAVYLCASSLLTTEQFFGPGTRLTVL.

Written as DNA, the CDR3 is TGTGCCAGCAGCTTAGCCGTAGGCAGGGGCGATTCACCCCTCCACTTT. Protein product: CASSLAVGRGDSPLHF. The chain has TRBV7-8 and TRBJ1-6, with a weak D call TRBD1 (6 bases). Germline V gene lookup returns CDR1 SGHVS and CDR2 FQNEAQ. V lost 0 bases, J lost 8 bases, and 14 bases lay in between. The CDR3 length is 16 residues.

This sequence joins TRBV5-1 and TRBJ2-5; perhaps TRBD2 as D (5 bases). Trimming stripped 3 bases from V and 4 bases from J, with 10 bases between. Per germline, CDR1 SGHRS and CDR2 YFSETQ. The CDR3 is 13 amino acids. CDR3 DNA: TGCGCCAGCAGCTCGACTACACTAGAGACCCAGTACTTC. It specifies CASSSTTLETQYF.

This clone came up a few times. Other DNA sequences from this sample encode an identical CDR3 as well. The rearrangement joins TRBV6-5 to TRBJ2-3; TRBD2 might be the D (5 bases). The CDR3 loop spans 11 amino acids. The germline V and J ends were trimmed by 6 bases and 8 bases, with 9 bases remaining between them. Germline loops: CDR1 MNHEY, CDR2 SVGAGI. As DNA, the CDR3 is TGTGCCAGCAGCCGCGGAGGTACGCAGTATTTT. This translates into CASSRGGTQYF.

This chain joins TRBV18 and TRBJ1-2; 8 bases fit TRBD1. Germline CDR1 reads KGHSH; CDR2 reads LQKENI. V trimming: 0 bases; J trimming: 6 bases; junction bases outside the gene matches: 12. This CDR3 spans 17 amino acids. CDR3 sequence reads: CASSPPNTGTGGDGYTF. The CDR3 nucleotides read TGTGCCAGCTCACCACCGAATACGGGAACAGGGGGGGATGGCTACACCTTC.

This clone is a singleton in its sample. The chain's CDR3 is CASKAGVETQYF. The CDR3 DNA is TGTGCCAGCAAAGCGGGGGTGGAGACCCAGTACTTC. This sequence joins TRBV2 and TRBJ2-5; 8 bases are a match to TRBD2. The germline V gene encodes CDR1 SNHLY and CDR2 FYNNEI. The CDR3 spans 12 residues. V gave up 7 bases and J gave up 5 bases; unmatched junction bases: 3.